Listed here are 20 T cell receptor beta chains from one sample, sequenced in a study of T-cell reconstitution after alpha-beta-depleted transplantation in children. For TCRbeta, the library was prepared with unique molecular identifiers. TCRdb used MiXCR to reprocess the PCR reads, holding one entry per CDR3 protein. The sample consists of approximately 1,000,000 distinct CDR3 sequences, about 29% of them appearing once. The sample in question was PBMCs, mostly from graft donor cells, obtained 360 days after TCRalphabeta/CD19-depleted stem cell transplant. The receptor set was obtained from a boy under two years old who had a stem cell transplant for SCID, so the T cells may come from the graft donor.

This clonotype was observed a handful of times. The V gene is TRBV3-1, the J gene TRBJ2-3; no clear D gene. From germline, CDR1 is LGHDT and CDR2 YNNKEL (reference sequence). The V and J ends lost 4 bases and 5 bases respectively, with 13 bases between them. CDR3 length: 14 residues. The CDR3 region has the DNA TGTGCCAGCAGCCCATTTGTAGGTAGAGATACGCAGTATTTT. This codes for CASSPFVGRDTQYF.

This clonotype was counted a few times. The CDR3 DNA follows: TGTGCCACCAGTGATCGACTCGATACGCAGTATTTT. It codes for CATSDRLDTQYF. The V and J genes are TRBV24-1 and TRBJ2-3; no clear D. The germline V and J ends were trimmed by 3 bases and 6 bases, with 6 bases remaining between them. The CDR3 runs 12 residues. The V gene's germline CDR1 is KGHDR and CDR2 SFDVKD.

This clonotype was counted at least ten times. V usage is TRBV18 and J usage is TRBJ2-5; TRBD2 matches at 11 bases. CDR3 length equals 15 residues. The germline V gene encodes CDR1 KGHSH and CDR2 LQKENI. J gave up 3 bases and V 6 bases, and 6 bases lay outside the gene matches. The CDR3 DNA reads as TGTGCCAGCTCTCACGGACTAGCGGGCGAAGAGACCCAGTACTTC. Translating it yields CASSHGLAGEETQYF.

This clonotype has a count of ten or more. The chain uses TRBV4-1 and TRBJ2-2, with D possibly TRBD1 on 6 matching bases. CDR1 is MGHRA, CDR2 YSYEKL, per germline. The CDR3 covers 16 residues. V was shortened by 8 bases and J by 3 bases, with 19 bases between the two germline ends. CDR3 sequence (DNA): TGCGCCAGCCGCCTGGGGGCAGCCAGTGACACCGGGGAGCTGTTTTTT. Amino acids: CASRLGAASDTGELFF.

V is TRBV7-9 and J is TRBJ2-7; 7 nucleotides match TRBD1. Germline lookup yields CDR1 SEHNR and CDR2 FQNEAQ (reference sequence). The CDR3 has 16 residues. V trimming: 4 bases; J trimming: 0 bases; junction bases outside the gene matches: 9. The DNA for the CDR3 is TGTGCCAGCAGCTACCTACAGGGGAAAAGCTCCTACGAGCAGTACTTC. Translation: CASSYLQGKSSYEQYF.

This clonotype was seen only a few times. The chain joins TRBV5-1 to TRBJ1-2; 7 nucleotides match TRBD1. J was trimmed by 3 bases and V by 4 bases; bases with no gene match: 6. The germline V gene encodes CDR1 SGHRS and CDR2 YFSETQ. The CDR3 totals 14 residues. CDR3 DNA: TGCGCCAGCAGCACCGACAGGGCCTACTATGGCTACACCTTC. Encoded protein: CASSTDRAYYGYTF. Complete variable domain (other parts from reference TRBV5-1 and TRBJ1-2): KAGVTQTPRYLIKTRGQQVTLSCSPISGHRSVSWYQQTPGQGLQFLFEYFSETQRNKGNFPGRFSGRQFSNSRSEMNVSTLELGDSALYLCASSTDRAYYGYTFGSGTRLTVV.

This clonotype was detected a few times. The J gene is TRBJ1-4, the V gene TRBV6-5, with D maybe TRBD1 (5 bases). The CDR3 is 15 amino acids. Germline-derived CDR1 and CDR2 are MNHEY and SVGAGI. The V end lost 5 bases, the J end lost 6 bases, and 16 bases lay between the germline ends. In DNA form, the CDR3 reads TGTGCCAGCAGTCCCTCGGGGGGTGGATATGAAAAACTGTTTTTT. Encoded protein: CASSPSGGGYEKLFF.

The chain recombines TRBV24-1 with TRBJ2-1; 9 bases are a match to TRBD2. Germline lookup yields CDR1 KGHDR and CDR2 SFDVKD. The V gene end was trimmed by 2 bases and the J gene end by 0 bases; junction bases not matched to a gene: 7. This CDR3 is 18 amino acids long. The CDR3, as DNA: TGTGCCACCAGTGATTCCAGCGGGGGGACTAGCTCCTACAATGAGCAGTTCTTC. It yields the protein CATSDSSGGTSSYNEQFF.

The V and J genes are TRBV10-3 and TRBJ2-1, with a possible D match to TRBD2 (7 bases). Germline V gene data show CDR1 as ENHRY and CDR2 as SYGVKD. There are 17 residues in the CDR3. Between the trimmed V and J ends, which lost 3 bases and 4 bases, there was a span of 19 bases. The CDR3 DNA follows: TGTGCCATCAGTGAACAGGTGGGGGGGCCGCGGTACAATGAGCAGTTCTTC. Translation: CAISEQVGGPRYNEQFF.

This clonotype was counted only a few times. The CDR3 DNA follows: TGTGCCAGCAGTTACGGGACTAGCGCGTACTTGGATACGCAGTATTTT. As protein: CASSYGTSAYLDTQYF. The rearrangement uses TRBV6-2 or TRBV6-3 and TRBJ2-3, with 10 bases fitting TRBD2. J lost 6 bases, V lost 2 bases, and 8 bases had no gene match. The CDR3 extends over 16 amino acids. Germline V lookup: CDR1 MNHEY, CDR2 SVGEGT.

The sample holds a few counts of this clonotype. The V call is TRBV12-3 or TRBV12-4, the J call TRBJ2-1; unclear D gene. This CDR3 has 14 amino acids. V lost 4 bases, J lost 5 bases, and 12 bases lay in between. For the CDR3, the DNA is TGTGCCAGCAGTTGGGCTGACTCAAACAATGAGCAGTTCTTC. Its translation is CASSWADSNNEQFF.

The chain couples TRBV7-2 to TRBJ1-1, with 8 bases aligning to TRBD1. This CDR3 contains 15 residues. Germline CDR1 SGHTA, CDR2 FQGNSA. Trimming at V came to 4 bases and at J to 0 bases, leaving 4 bases not matched to a gene. CDR3 loop: CASSSRTGLNTEAFF. DNA for the CDR3: TGTGCCAGCAGCTCGAGGACAGGGTTGAACACTGAAGCTTTCTTT. The complete variable domain, with remaining parts taken from reference TRBV7-2 and TRBJ1-1, reads GAGVSQSPSNKVTEKGKDVELRCDPISGHTALYWYRQSLGQGLEFLIYFQGNSAPDKSGLPSDRFSAERTGGSVSTLTIQRTQQEDSAVYLCASSSRTGLNTEAFFGQGTRLTVV.

This clonotype was seen only a few times. The chain recombines TRBV6-1 with TRBJ1-3, with D possibly matching TRBD1 (6 bases). V was trimmed by 0 bases and J by 2 bases, leaving 11 bases between them. Germline CDR1 reads MNHNS; CDR2 reads SASEGT. This CDR3 has 16 residues. CDR3 DNA: TGTGCCAGCAGTGAAGCGGTTTGGACAGCTGGAAACACCATATATTTT. It codes for CASSEAVWTAGNTIYF.

This clonotype was observed a few times. This chain connects TRBV4-2 to TRBJ2-1; D possibly corresponds to TRBD2 (5 bases). This CDR3 region has 14 residues. The germline CDR1 and CDR2 sequences are LGHNA and YNFKEQ. Trimming cost V 3 bases and J 7 bases, with 13 bases left between them. CDR3 region: CASSQREVFNEQFF. The CDR3 region has the DNA TGTGCCAGCAGCCAGAGGGAAGTTTTTAATGAGCAGTTCTTC.

This chain uses TRBV5-1 with TRBJ2-7; maybe TRBD1 (6 bases). This CDR3 contains 14 residues. Germline CDR1 and CDR2: SGHRS and YFSETQ. V was shortened by 0 bases and J by 2 bases, with 9 bases between the two germline ends. CDR3 coding DNA: TGCGCCAGCAGCTTGGGGGACATTCCCTACGAGCAGTACTTC. Translated, it gives CASSLGDIPYEQYF. The full variable domain, with the rest looked up from reference TRBV5-1 and TRBJ2-7, is KAGVTQTPRYLIKTRGQQVTLSCSPISGHRSVSWYQQTPGQGLQFLFEYFSETQRNKGNFPGRFSGRQFSNSRSEMNVSTLELGDSALYLCASSLGDIPYEQYFGPGTRLTVT.

There are a few counts of this clonotype. This chain joins TRBV6-2 or TRBV6-3 and TRBJ2-7, with D possibly matching TRBD1 (5 bases). Germline loops: CDR1 MNHEY, CDR2 SVGEGT. This CDR3 contains 15 residues. Trimming removed 2 bases from V and 0 bases from J, with 11 bases in between. DNA of the CDR3: TGTGCCAGCAGTTACGGACACCCGAACTCCTACGAGCAGTACTTC. Protein: CASSYGHPNSYEQYF.

The sample holds a few counts of this clonotype. The V and J genes are TRBV7-2 and TRBJ1-1; tentatively, D is TRBD1 (5 bases). Germline-derived CDR1 and CDR2 are SGHTA and FQGNSA. V gave up 5 bases and J gave up 0 bases, with 13 bases separating them. The length of the CDR3 is 15 residues. CDR3 bases: TGTGCCAGCAGCCGGGACGGACGAATGAACACTGAAGCTTTCTTT. Protein sequence: CASSRDGRMNTEAFF.

The chain employs TRBV4-2 and TRBJ1-5; D not resolved. This CDR3 has 14 residues. Germline V lookup: CDR1 LGHNA, CDR2 YNFKEQ. Trimming removed 0 bases at V and 7 bases at J, with 10 bases between. CDR3 DNA: TGTGCCAGCAGCCAAGAGGCCCAGCGGCAGCCCCAGCATTTT. Amino acid sequence: CASSQEAQRQPQHF.

The chain has TRBV6-1 and TRBJ2-1; TRBD1 aligns across 8 bases. This CDR3 spans 15 amino acids. CDR1 is MNHNS, CDR2 SASEGT, per germline. J lost 0 bases, V lost 7 bases, and 5 bases had no gene match. The CDR3, as DNA: TGTGCCAGCAAGATCGACAGGGGCTCCTACAATGAGCAGTTCTTC. This translates into CASKIDRGSYNEQFF.

This clonotype was observed a few times. The rearrangement uses TRBV7-2 and TRBJ2-5, with 9 bases lining up with TRBD2. Germline CDR1 reads SGHTA; CDR2 reads FQGNSA. The J segment lost 5 bases and the V segment lost 4 bases, leaving 14 bases of the junction unmatched. This CDR3 spans 17 amino acids. The CDR3 reads CASSWSLAGGRWETQYF. DNA of the CDR3: TGTGCCAGCAGCTGGAGTCTGGCGGGGGGGCGGTGGGAGACCCAGTACTTC.